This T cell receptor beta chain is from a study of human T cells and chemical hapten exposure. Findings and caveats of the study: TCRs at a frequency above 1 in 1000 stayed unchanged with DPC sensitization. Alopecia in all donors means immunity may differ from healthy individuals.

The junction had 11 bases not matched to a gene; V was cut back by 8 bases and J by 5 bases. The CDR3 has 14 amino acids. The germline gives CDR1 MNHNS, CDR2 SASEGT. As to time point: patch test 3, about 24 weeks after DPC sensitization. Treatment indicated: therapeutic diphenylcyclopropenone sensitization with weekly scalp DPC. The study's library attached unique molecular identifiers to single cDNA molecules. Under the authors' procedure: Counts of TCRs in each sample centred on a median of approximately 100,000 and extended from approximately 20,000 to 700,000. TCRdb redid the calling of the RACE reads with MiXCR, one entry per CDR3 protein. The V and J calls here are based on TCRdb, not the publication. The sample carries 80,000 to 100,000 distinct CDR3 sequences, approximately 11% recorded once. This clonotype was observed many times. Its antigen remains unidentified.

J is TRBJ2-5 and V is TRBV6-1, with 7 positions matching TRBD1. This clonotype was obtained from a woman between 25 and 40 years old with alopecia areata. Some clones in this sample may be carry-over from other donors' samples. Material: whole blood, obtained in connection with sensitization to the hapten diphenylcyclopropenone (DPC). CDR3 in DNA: TGTGCCAGCGGAAACAGGGGCCCTAGGGAGACCCAGTACTTC. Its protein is CASGNRGPRETQYF.